The sequence of this T cell receptor beta chain was determined in a study of T cells in Graves' hyperthyroidism and ophthalmopathy. Study-wide results and caveats: The model predicted ophthalmopathy a median around 6.5 months before onset.

Template material for amplifying TCR beta CDR3 regions consisted of RNA transcripts. TCR CDR3 underwent first-round RT-PCR with the HTBI primer set. TCRdb re-called the multiplex PCR reads through MiXCR, storing one row per CDR3 protein. Found here are about 640,000 distinct CDR3 sequences, approximately 14% of them singletons; the top ten hold around 12%. The CDR3 loop spans 14 amino acids. Germline V lookup: CDR1 DFQATT, CDR2 SNEGSKA (reference sequence). V gave up 1 base and J gave up 6 bases; unmatched junction bases: 2. Ophthalmopathy patients had moderate-to-severe active disease, CAS ≥3, NOSPECS ≥4, and disease duration under 3 months. A patient was excluded if there was uncontrolled infection, other autoimmune disease, pregnancy or lactation. Each diagnosis drew on symptoms, thyroxine, TRAb, thyroid ultrasound and orbital computed tomography findings. Points on this clonotype: Its antigen is as yet unknown.

This TCR came from a woman aged 45-60 years with Graves' ophthalmopathy. The chain carries TRBV20-1 and TRBJ2-2; TRBD2 agrees at 10 bases. The sample was blood. The CDR3 DNA reads as TGCAGTGCTAGAGTAAGCGGGAGGGCCGGGGAGCTGTTTTTT. This gives the protein CSARVSGRAGELFF.